This is a list of T cell receptor beta chains from one sample in a study of OX40 agonist ivuxolimab in advanced cancers. The protocol was immunoSEQ multiplex PCR, while the TCRdb copy is restricted to in-frame clones and leaves out a portion. The sample carries 30,000 to 45,000 clones, about three quarters recorded once. The sample consisted of CD4+ or CD8+ T cells sorted from blood, taken in a trial of the OX40 agonist ivuxolimab. These receptors were collected from an adult with an advanced solid tumor such as melanoma, head and neck, liver or kidney cancer. Both conserved end residues are part of each CDR3. The order of the fields is V gene, J gene, D gene, CDR3 protein, CDR3 DNA. A D gene is named only where the DNA matches it firmly.

>TRBV6-5|TRBJ2-7|-
CASSYSSISYEQYF
TGTGCCAGCAGTTACTCGTCCATATCCTACGAGCAGTACTTC
>TRBV10-3|TRBJ2-1|TRBD1
CAISESGDRGYEQFF
TGTGCCATCAGTGAGTCCGGGGACAGGGGTTATGAGCAGTTCTTC
>TRBV18|TRBJ1-1|-
CASSHGRRGWTEAFF
TGTGCCAGCTCACATGGGAGGAGGGGATGGACTGAAGCTTTCTTT
>TRBV7-2|TRBJ1-6|-
CASSWSDPGSPLHF
TGTGCCAGCAGCTGGAGTGATCCCGGCTCACCCCTCCACTTT
>TRBV6-5|TRBJ1-1|-
CASSPDLNKNTEAFF
TGTGCCAGCAGTCCCGATCTTAATAAGAACACTGAAGCTTTCTTT
>TRBV19|TRBJ1-2|-
CASSLIGRGYTF
TGTGCCAGTAGTCTCATCGGGAGGGGCTACACCTTC
>TRBV5-5|TRBJ1-2|TRBD1
CASRFGDSRMGYTF
TGTGCCAGCAGATTCGGGGACAGTAGGATGGGCTACACCTTC
>TRBV28|TRBJ1-5|-
CASSQSGTVGIQPQHF
TGTGCCAGCAGCCAATCCGGGACCGTCGGGATTCAGCCCCAGCATTTT
>TRBV9|TRBJ2-1|TRBD2
CASSVEGLADNEQFF
TGTGCCAGCAGCGTAGAGGGACTAGCGGACAATGAGCAGTTCTTC
>TRBV10-1|TRBJ2-5|-
CASRERAGRETQYF
TGCGCCAGCAGAGAGAGAGCGGGTCGGGAGACCCAGTACTTC
>TRBV29-1|TRBJ2-7|TRBD1
CSVIDREYEQYF
TGCAGCGTTATCGACAGGGAGTACGAGCAGTACTTC
>TRBV4-3|TRBJ2-7|-
CASSQRRADSESSYEQYF
TGCGCCAGCAGCCAAAGGAGAGCCGACAGCGAGAGCTCCTACGAGCAGTACTTC